The rows below give T cell receptor beta chains drawn from one sample of a study of cytotoxic CD8 clonotypes in ibrutinib-treated CLL. TCRdb keeps only in-frame clones here, not all; method: immunoSEQ multiplex PCR. The sample lists 250,000 to 350,000 clones; 76% were seen once. The material was PBMCs, obtained at disease progression, from a patient treated with ibrutinib. Source of these receptors: a human donor with chronic lymphocytic leukemia. Each CDR3 is given with its conserved first and last residue. A D gene is named only where the DNA matches it firmly. Not all rows give a size; the values are once, few, many and, for expanded clones, a class.

clone_size cdr3_length j_call v_call d_call cdr3_aa cdr3_nt
- 18 TRBJ2-1 TRBV7-3 TRBD2 CASSLGLAGVSSYNEQFF TGTGCCAGCAGCTTAGGGCTAGCGGGGGTGAGCTCCTACAATGAGCAGTTCTTC
- 14 TRBJ2-1 TRBV15 TRBD2 CATIAGGPYNEQFF TGTGCCACCATAGCGGGAGGGCCGTACAATGAGCAGTTCTTC
- 16 TRBJ2-3 TRBV5-6 - CASSFRGLARGDTQYF TGTGCCAGCAGCTTCCGGGGCCTAGCGCGGGGTGATACGCAGTATTTT
- 13 TRBJ1-3 TRBV2 - CASSRSSGNTIYF TGTGCCAGCAGTCGATCCTCTGGAAACACCATATATTTT
once 14 TRBJ2-1 TRBV5-6 TRBD2 CASKPGLARNEQFF TGTGCCAGCAAACCGGGACTAGCTAGGAATGAGCAGTTCTTC
- 14 TRBJ2-5 TRBV28 TRBD1 CASRTGGGVETQYF TGTGCCAGCAGGACAGGGGGCGGGGTAGAAACCCAGTACTTC
- 17 TRBJ1-4 TRBV23-1 TRBD1 CASSQSTGGKGNEKLFF TGCGCCAGCAGTCAATCGACAGGGGGCAAAGGGAATGAAAAACTGTTTTTT
- 13 TRBJ1-5 TRBV19 - CASNRDLNQPQHF TGTGCCAGTAACCGGGACCTCAATCAGCCCCAGCATTTT
- 14 TRBJ2-5 TRBV5-1 - CASSTRDKQETQYF TGCGCCAGCAGCACCCGGGACAAACAAGAGACCCAGTACTTC
- 16 TRBJ2-3 TRBV4-1 TRBD1 CASSLQGEFTADTQYF TGCGCCAGCAGCCTACAGGGGGAATTTACGGCAGATACGCAGTATTTT
once 16 TRBJ2-7 TRBV18 TRBD1 CASSPRWDRRLYEQYF TGTGCCAGCTCACCACGGTGGGACAGGCGCCTCTACGAGCAGTACTTC
- 13 TRBJ1-5 TRBV7-9 TRBD1 CASSRTGGPPQHF TGTGCCAGCAGCCGGACAGGAGGACCGCCCCAGCATTTT
- 15 TRBJ2-7 TRBV5-1 TRBD2 CASRTTSGGMYEQYF TGCGCCAGCAGGACCACTAGCGGGGGGATGTACGAGCAGTACTTC
- 11 TRBJ2-5 TRBV11-2 - CASSNGETQYF TGTGCCAGCAGCAACGGGGAGACCCAGTACTTC
- 15 TRBJ2-5 TRBV4-1 - CASSQAPGPRETQYF TGCGCCAGCAGCCAGGCTCCGGGGCCGAGGGAGACCCAGTACTTC
once 13 TRBJ2-1 TRBV5-6 TRBD1 CASSRTGANEQFF TGTGCCAGCAGCCGGACAGGGGCCAATGAGCAGTTCTTC
- 16 TRBJ2-2 TRBV7-3 - CASSLLRGSNTGELFF TGTGCCAGCAGCTTATTAAGAGGGTCGAACACCGGGGAGCTGTTTTTT
few 14 TRBJ1-3 TRBV6-5 - CASSYDRTGNTIYF TGTGCCAGCAGTTACGACAGGACTGGAAACACCATATATTTT
- 12 TRBJ2-7 TRBV6-5 - CASRGRGSEQYF TGTGCCAGCAGAGGGCGGGGTTCCGAGCAGTACTTC
- 13 TRBJ2-5 TRBV5-1 TRBD2 CASTLAGEETQYF TGCGCCAGCACTCTAGCGGGAGAAGAGACCCAGTACTTC
- 14 TRBJ2-2 TRBV21-1 - CASRGYANTGELFF TGTGCCAGCCGAGGATACGCGAACACCGGGGAGCTGTTTTTT
once 15 TRBJ2-1 TRBV9 TRBD2 CASSASGRTYNEQFF TGTGCCAGCAGCGCTAGCGGGAGGACCTACAATGAGCAGTTCTTC
- 14 TRBJ1-6 TRBV10-2 - CASSDRTRGSPLHF TGCGCCAGCAGCGACAGGACCCGTGGTTCACCCCTCCACTTT
- 16 TRBJ1-1 TRBV5-8 - CASSLEQGLGGNGAFF TGTGCCAGCAGCTTGGAGCAGGGTTTGGGGGGTAATGGAGCTTTCTTT
- 15 TRBJ2-2 TRBV9 - CASSVGDSDTGELFF TGTGCCAGCAGCGTAGGCGACAGCGACACCGGGGAGCTGTTTTTT
medium-sized 14 TRBJ2-1 TRBV9 - CASSVVGGNNEQFF TGTGCCAGCAGCGTAGTTGGAGGGAATAATGAGCAGTTCTTC
- 14 TRBJ1-2 TRBV5-6 TRBD1 CASSLGQGADGYTF TGTGCCAGCAGCTTGGGACAGGGGGCGGATGGCTACACCTTC
- 15 TRBJ2-2 TRBV7-9 - CASSFFQANTGELFF TGTGCCAGCAGCTTCTTCCAGGCGAACACCGGGGAGCTGTTTTTT
- 13 TRBJ2-5 TRBV5-4 - CASSFKLSETQYF TGTGCCAGCAGCTTCAAGCTTTCGGAGACCCAGTACTTC
- 12 TRBJ1-1 TRBV2 TRBD1 CASSGTGGEAFF TGTGCCAGCAGTGGGACAGGGGGCGAAGCTTTCTTT
- 15 TRBJ2-5 TRBV5-1 TRBD2 CASSGGTSGVWTQYF TGCGCCAGCAGCGGAGGGACTAGCGGCGTTTGGACCCAGTACTTC
- 15 TRBJ2-7 TRBV4-1 - CASSQDGWEPYEQYF TGCGCCAGCAGCCAAGATGGGTGGGAGCCCTACGAGCAGTACTTC
- 13 TRBJ1-1 TRBV18 - CASSRGTHTEAFF TGTGCCAGCTCACGGGGGACACACACTGAAGCTTTCTTT
- 15 TRBJ2-3 TRBV7-8 - CASSLATISTDTQYF TGTGCCAGCAGCTTAGCGACTATTAGCACAGATACGCAGTATTTT
- 16 TRBJ1-2 TRBV9 - CASSVMPGTPNYGYTF TGTGCCAGCAGCGTAATGCCGGGGACCCCTAACTATGGCTACACCTTC
- 13 TRBJ2-3 TRBV11-2 - CASSAQAPDTQYF TGTGCCAGCAGCGCCCAGGCCCCAGATACGCAGTATTTT
- 12 TRBJ2-7 TRBV9 - CASSPDAYEQYF TGTGCCAGCAGCCCAGACGCCTACGAGCAGTACTTC
few 15 TRBJ2-2 TRBV18 TRBD1 CASSPRQGWTGELFF TGTGCCAGCTCACCACGACAGGGATGGACCGGGGAGCTGTTTTTT
- 14 TRBJ2-7 TRBV10-1 TRBD1 CASSENTGGYEQYF TGCGCCAGCAGTGAGAACACAGGGGGCTACGAGCAGTACTTC
- 15 TRBJ1-2 TRBV6-5 TRBD1 CASSNRDRGLYGYTF TGTGCCAGCAGTAACCGGGACAGGGGGCTTTATGGCTACACCTTC
- 15 TRBJ1-4 TRBV18 - CASSPTGSTNEKLFF TGTGCCAGCTCACCAACGGGGTCAACTAATGAAAAACTGTTTTTT
- 17 TRBJ2-1 TRBV9 TRBD2 CASSDSAGGPSYNEQFF TGTGCCAGCAGCGATTCCGCGGGGGGCCCCTCCTACAATGAGCAGTTCTTC
- 12 TRBJ2-3 TRBV10-3 TRBD1 CATGQATDTQYF TGTGCCACTGGACAGGCCACAGATACGCAGTATTTT
- 15 TRBJ1-5 TRBV5-1 - CASSLTVGQDQPQHF TGCGCCAGCAGCTTGACCGTGGGGCAGGATCAGCCCCAGCATTTT
- 13 TRBJ1-2 TRBV6-5 - CASAARGSYGYTF TGTGCCAGCGCGGCGCGGGGGAGCTATGGCTACACCTTC
- 12 TRBJ2-6 TRBV28 - CASKSGANVLTF TGTGCCAGCAAATCTGGGGCCAACGTCCTGACTTTC
- 11 TRBJ1-1 TRBV6-1 - CASTQGLGAFF TGTGCCAGCACTCAGGGGTTAGGAGCTTTCTTT
once 15 TRBJ2-5 TRBV10-3 TRBD2 CAISKGLAGEETQYF TGTGCCATCAGTAAAGGACTAGCGGGGGAGGAGACCCAGTACTTC
- 19 TRBJ2-6 TRBV19 TRBD1 CASSIVGQGFSPGANVLTF TGTGCCAGTAGTATAGTCGGACAGGGGTTTTCACCTGGGGCCAACGTCCTGACTTTC
few 12 TRBJ2-2 TRBV6-5 - CASRKVGGELFF TGTGCCAGCAGAAAGGTGGGAGGGGAGCTGTTTTTT
- 17 TRBJ2-5 TRBV4-1 - CASSHGATVGSGETQYF TGCGCCAGCAGCCATGGGGCGACAGTCGGTTCAGGGGAGACCCAGTACTTC
once 13 TRBJ2-3 TRBV6-5 - CASSWGFTDTQYF TGTGCCAGCAGTTGGGGGTTCACAGATACGCAGTATTTT
few 15 TRBJ2-3 TRBV5-1 - CASSPGPPITDTQYF TGCGCCAGCAGCCCAGGACCACCCATCACAGATACGCAGTATTTT